What follows are 2 T cell receptor beta chains derived from one specimen sequenced in a study of vaccination effects on CD4 cells after COVID-19. Their antigens are not known. Using immunoSEQ multiplex PCR, the repertoire was profiled, and TCRdb retains in-frame clones only, with some absent. The repertoire has 35,000 to 40,000 clones, about three quarters of them found once; the top ten carry over 15%. Sequencing followed a ViraFEST assay step that expanded antigen-specific CD4+ T cells with viral peptide pools. Upon completion of under eleven days in culture, CD4+ T cells were isolated. Between March and December 2020, the person had a SARS-CoV-2 infection that PCR confirmed. Sequencing used CD4+ T cells from PBMCs cultured with HCoV-NL63 spike peptides, obtained before COVID-19 vaccination. These receptors were taken from a human donor who had a prior SARS-CoV-2 infection.

V gene TRBV7-2 combines with J gene TRBJ2-1; 11 bases are shared with TRBD2. CDR1 and CDR2 from the germline V gene are SGHTA and FQGNSA. This CDR3 has 17 residues. V lost 2 bases, J lost 7 bases, and 10 bases stayed unmatched. The CDR3 region is CASSLTYLAGGWNEQFF. DNA for the CDR3: TGTGCCAGCAGCTTAACCTATCTAGCGGGAGGTTGGAATGAGCAGTTCTTC.

This chain joins TRBV4-3 and TRBJ2-1; 12 bases align to TRBD2. This CDR3 is 17 amino acids long. The V gene end was trimmed by 4 bases and the J gene end by 4 bases; junction bases not matched to a gene: 8. In germline, CDR1 is LGHNA, CDR2 YSLEER. The CDR3 DNA is TGCGCCAGCAGCCCTCGACCGACTAGCGGGGGTTACAATGAGCAGTTCTTC. This encodes CASSPRPTSGGYNEQFF.